This T cell receptor beta chain was identified during a study of T cells after posttransplantation cyclophosphamide. The CDR3 loop spans 14 amino acids. CDR1 and CDR2 from the germline V gene are MNHEY and SMNVEV (reference sequence). With 3 bases removed from V and 3 bases from J, the gap between germline ends came to 9 bases. Worth noting for this clone: The antigen is not known.

Sequenced by immunoSEQ multiplex PCR; TCRdb stores in-frame clones only, minus some. Of over 20,000 clones listed, about nine tenths were seen once; the top ten hold 9% to 13%. Treatment was busulfan-fludarabine conditioning, a marrow graft, and cyclophosphamide on days +3 and +4. Overall study findings and caveats: Recipient CMV seropositivity and CMV reactivation strongly tracked TRB clonality.

The origin of this receptor is a female patient aged 30 to 45 who received an allogeneic stem cell transplant from an unrelated donor, was CMV-positive, and had no GVHD. Some T cells may have originated in the graft donor. This rearrangement joins TRBV27 to TRBJ1-5; no reliable D call. Sequencing was performed on PBMCs, taken after allogeneic stem cell transplant with posttransplant cyclophosphamide. The CDR3 protein is CASSFSGTNQPQHF. The CDR3 region has the DNA TGTGCCAGCAGTTTTTCGGGAACCAATCAGCCCCAGCATTTT.